The sequence of this T cell receptor (beta chain) was determined in a study of TIL therapy for anti-PD-1-resistant metastatic lung cancer. The immunoSEQ assay was v3. Libraries were sequenced to some 2 million read pairs (survey) or roughly 5-6 million (deep). Some clones are missing from TCRdb's copy, which holds only in-frame ones; the method was immunoSEQ multiplex PCR. In the table there are 950 to 1,300 clones, over 70% of which are singletons. Study results and limitations: Patients were highly selected, enriched for treatment-naive, never-smoker and oncogene-addicted cases.

Trimming shortened V by 1 base and J by 9 bases, and 11 bases separated the two germline ends. The germline V gene encodes CDR1 SGDLS and CDR2 YYNGEE. The CDR3 totals 13 residues. Worth noting for this clone: Its antigen remains unidentified.

The sample's time point: pre-treatment sample, taken before nivolumab and TIL therapy. Tumor tissue came from excised metastases, mostly pleural nodules or supraclavicular lymph nodes. Sequencing used tumor tissue, obtained at baseline. The chain combines TRBV9 with TRBJ1-5, with D possibly matching TRBD1 (5 bases). The sequence was obtained from a person between 25 and 79 years old with non-small cell lung cancer. The CDR3 loop reads CASSVTQGAPQHF. The CDR3 bases are TGTGCCAGCAGCGTAACGCAGGGAGCGCCCCAGCATTTT. The variable domain in full, with the rest retrieved from reference TRBV9 and TRBJ1-5, is DSGVTQTPKHLITATGQRVTLRCSPRSGDLSVYWYQQSLDQGLQFLIQYYNGEERAKGNILERFSAQQFPDLHSELNLSSLELGDSALYFCASSVTQGAPQHFGDGTRLSIL.